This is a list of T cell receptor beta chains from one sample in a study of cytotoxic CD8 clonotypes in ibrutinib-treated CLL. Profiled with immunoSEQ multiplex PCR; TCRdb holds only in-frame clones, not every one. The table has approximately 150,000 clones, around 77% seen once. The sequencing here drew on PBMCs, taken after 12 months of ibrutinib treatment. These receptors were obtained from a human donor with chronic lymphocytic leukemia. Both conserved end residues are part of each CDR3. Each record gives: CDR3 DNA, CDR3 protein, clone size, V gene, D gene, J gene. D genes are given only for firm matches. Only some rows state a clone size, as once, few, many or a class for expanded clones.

CDR3 DNA: TGTGCCAGCAGTGATGGGGGAAGGGGGCCTGGAAACACCATATATTTT
CDR3 protein: CASSDGGRGPGNTIYF
clone size: NA
V gene: TRBV2
D gene: TRBD1
J gene: TRBJ1-3

CDR3 DNA: TGTGCCTGGAGGGGGGCTCGGTACGAGCAGTACTTC
CDR3 protein: CAWRGARYEQYF
clone size: NA
V gene: TRBV30
D gene: NA
J gene: TRBJ2-7

CDR3 DNA: TGTGCCAGCAGCGCGCTACGCGGGATCCCGGGACGGGACGGGCAGTACTTC
CDR3 protein: CASSALRGIPGRDGQYF
clone size: NA
V gene: TRBV2
D gene: NA
J gene: TRBJ2-7

CDR3 DNA: TGTGCCAGCATTGCCCCGGCCCAGGGTGGTCAGCCCCAGCATTTT
CDR3 protein: CASIAPAQGGQPQHF
clone size: NA
V gene: TRBV6-1
D gene: NA
J gene: TRBJ1-5

CDR3 DNA: TGTGCCAGCAGGTCAGGGGCAGGGCTCTCTTCACCCCTCCACTTT
CDR3 protein: CASRSGAGLSSPLHF
clone size: NA
V gene: TRBV27
D gene: NA
J gene: TRBJ1-6

CDR3 DNA: TGTGCCAGCAGCACGAGAGGGGGCTATTCCTACAATGAGCAGTTCTTC
CDR3 protein: CASSTRGGYSYNEQFF
clone size: NA
V gene: TRBV7-2
D gene: TRBD1
J gene: TRBJ2-1

CDR3 DNA: TGTGCCAGCAGAAGGGGGGGCAATCAGCCCCAGCATTTT
CDR3 protein: CASRRGGNQPQHF
clone size: NA
V gene: TRBV11-1
D gene: NA
J gene: TRBJ1-5

CDR3 DNA: TGCGCCAGCAGCCAAGATACGATGGGACAGGGGATCAACAATGAGCAGTTCTTC
CDR3 protein: CASSQDTMGQGINNEQFF
clone size: NA
V gene: TRBV4-1
D gene: TRBD1
J gene: TRBJ2-1

CDR3 DNA: TGTGCCAGCAGCTTACTAGGGGGATCCTATAATTCACCCCTCCACTTT
CDR3 protein: CASSLLGGSYNSPLHF
clone size: NA
V gene: TRBV7-2
D gene: NA
J gene: TRBJ1-6

CDR3 DNA: TGTGCCAGTAGCAGAGACAGAAAAGGGGCGGAAGCTTTCTTT
CDR3 protein: CASSRDRKGAEAFF
clone size: once
V gene: TRBV19
D gene: NA
J gene: TRBJ1-1

CDR3 DNA: TGCAGCGTTGGCGTCCTCAGTACATCGGACAGGGGGGCTGGCTACACCTTC
CDR3 protein: CSVGVLSTSDRGAGYTF
clone size: NA
V gene: TRBV29-1
D gene: TRBD1
J gene: TRBJ1-2

CDR3 DNA: TGTGCCAGCAGCCCCGGGACTGGGAAAGAGACCCAGTACTTC
CDR3 protein: CASSPGTGKETQYF
clone size: few
V gene: TRBV6-5
D gene: NA
J gene: TRBJ2-5

CDR3 DNA: TGTGCCAGCAGCTTCTACGTCGGGGAGCTGTTTTTT
CDR3 protein: CASSFYVGELFF
clone size: NA
V gene: TRBV7-2
D gene: NA
J gene: TRBJ2-2

CDR3 DNA: TGTGCCAGCAGCTTAGTAAGGCCAGACTATGGCTACACCTTC
CDR3 protein: CASSLVRPDYGYTF
clone size: once
V gene: TRBV11-2
D gene: NA
J gene: TRBJ1-2

CDR3 DNA: TGTGCCAGCAGCTTCGTGGGGTTTTACGAGCAGTACTTC
CDR3 protein: CASSFVGFYEQYF
clone size: NA
V gene: TRBV11-2
D gene: NA
J gene: TRBJ2-7

CDR3 DNA: TGCGCCAGCAGCACCCCCGGGACTAGCGGGACCACCGGGGAGCTGTTTTTT
CDR3 protein: CASSTPGTSGTTGELFF
clone size: NA
V gene: TRBV5-1
D gene: TRBD2
J gene: TRBJ2-2

CDR3 DNA: TGTGCCAGCAGTTACTCGTCGGGGTCCCATCAGCCCCAGCATTTT
CDR3 protein: CASSYSSGSHQPQHF
clone size: NA
V gene: TRBV6-5
D gene: NA
J gene: TRBJ1-5

CDR3 DNA: TGTGCCTGGACAGGGACCCCTTCACCCCTCCACTTT
CDR3 protein: CAWTGTPSPLHF
clone size: few
V gene: TRBV30
D gene: NA
J gene: TRBJ1-6

CDR3 DNA: TGTGCCAGCAGCTTGGCCCGGACTTTACGAGAGACCCAGTACTTC
CDR3 protein: CASSLARTLRETQYF
clone size: NA
V gene: TRBV5-5
D gene: NA
J gene: TRBJ2-5

CDR3 DNA: TGTGCCAGCAGCCCGTGGGGCGGCTACGAGCAGTACTTC
CDR3 protein: CASSPWGGYEQYF
clone size: NA
V gene: TRBV7-6
D gene: NA
J gene: TRBJ2-7

CDR3 DNA: TGTGCCAGCAGCAATAAAAAGACGGGACTAGCTACAAACACCGGGGAGCTGTTTTTT
CDR3 protein: CASSNKKTGLATNTGELFF
clone size: NA
V gene: TRBV21-1
D gene: NA
J gene: TRBJ2-2

CDR3 DNA: TGTGCCAGCAGCTTAGTATCGGGGGGCGGTAATTACGAGCAGTACTTC
CDR3 protein: CASSLVSGGGNYEQYF
clone size: once
V gene: TRBV7-8
D gene: NA
J gene: TRBJ2-7

CDR3 DNA: TGTGCCAGCAGCCAAGGGGGGTCTCCCTACGAGCAGTACTTC
CDR3 protein: CASSQGGSPYEQYF
clone size: NA
V gene: TRBV7-2
D gene: NA
J gene: TRBJ2-7

CDR3 DNA: TGTGCCAGCAGCTTTGTCGGGGAACAGACAACTTACGAGCAGTACTTC
CDR3 protein: CASSFVGEQTTYEQYF
clone size: NA
V gene: TRBV7-6
D gene: NA
J gene: TRBJ2-7

CDR3 DNA: TGCGCCAGCAGCTTGTCCGTCGGGGCCAATGAGCAGTTCTTC
CDR3 protein: CASSLSVGANEQFF
clone size: NA
V gene: TRBV5-1
D gene: NA
J gene: TRBJ2-1

CDR3 DNA: TGTGCCAGCAGTTGGACAGAGAACACTGAAGCTTTCTTT
CDR3 protein: CASSWTENTEAFF
clone size: NA
V gene: TRBV28
D gene: NA
J gene: TRBJ1-1

CDR3 DNA: TGTGCCAGCAGCCAACGACTGGGGGATACGCAGTATTTT
CDR3 protein: CASSQRLGDTQYF
clone size: NA
V gene: TRBV7-2
D gene: NA
J gene: TRBJ2-3

CDR3 DNA: TGTGCCAGCACTCCCGGGACAAGCCCGATTGAGCAGTTCTTC
CDR3 protein: CASTPGTSPIEQFF
clone size: NA
V gene: TRBV27
D gene: NA
J gene: TRBJ2-1

CDR3 DNA: TGTGCCAGCAGTTTTCGACAGGGGGCATTCAACCCGTACTTC
CDR3 protein: CASSFRQGAFNPYF
clone size: NA
V gene: TRBV27
D gene: TRBD1
J gene: TRBJ2-7

CDR3 DNA: TGTGCCAGCAGTTACTCCAGGAATTGGCATTCTGGCTACACCTTC
CDR3 protein: CASSYSRNWHSGYTF
clone size: once
V gene: TRBV6-5
D gene: NA
J gene: TRBJ1-2

CDR3 DNA: TGCGCCAGCAGCACCACCGGGACAGGCTCCGAGCAGTACTTC
CDR3 protein: CASSTTGTGSEQYF
clone size: NA
V gene: TRBV5-1
D gene: TRBD1
J gene: TRBJ2-7

CDR3 DNA: TGTGCCAGCTCACCCCAGGAAGGAAACGAAAAACTGTTTTTT
CDR3 protein: CASSPQEGNEKLFF
clone size: few
V gene: TRBV18
D gene: NA
J gene: TRBJ1-4

CDR3 DNA: TGTGCCAGCAGCGTGAGGTACGACGACTATGGCTACACCTTC
CDR3 protein: CASSVRYDDYGYTF
clone size: once
V gene: TRBV9
D gene: NA
J gene: TRBJ1-2

CDR3 DNA: TGTGCCAGCAGCTTGGAGCCCAGGGGGAACACTGAAGCTTTCTTT
CDR3 protein: CASSLEPRGNTEAFF
clone size: NA
V gene: TRBV5-4
D gene: NA
J gene: TRBJ1-1

CDR3 DNA: TGTGCCAGCAGCTTACTAGGGGCCTGGCAGGGGGCCGGAGATACGCAGTATTTT
CDR3 protein: CASSLLGAWQGAGDTQYF
clone size: NA
V gene: TRBV11-3
D gene: TRBD1
J gene: TRBJ2-3

CDR3 DNA: TGTGCCTGGAGTGTACGGGGGGGGTCTGGAAACACCATATATTTT
CDR3 protein: CAWSVRGGSGNTIYF
clone size: NA
V gene: TRBV30
D gene: NA
J gene: TRBJ1-3

CDR3 DNA: TGTGCCAGCAGTTACCGGGGTAATAATTCACCCCTCCACTTT
CDR3 protein: CASSYRGNNSPLHF
clone size: NA
V gene: TRBV6-5
D gene: NA
J gene: TRBJ1-6

CDR3 DNA: TGTGCCAGCAGTCCCCGTGATTTTTGGACAGATACGCAGTATTTT
CDR3 protein: CASSPRDFWTDTQYF
clone size: NA
V gene: TRBV28
D gene: NA
J gene: TRBJ2-3

CDR3 DNA: TGTGCCAGCAGCTTCGGGAGGGAGCAGACCCAGTACTTC
CDR3 protein: CASSFGREQTQYF
clone size: NA
V gene: TRBV7-2
D gene: TRBD2
J gene: TRBJ2-5

CDR3 DNA: TGTGCCAGCGGCGGTTGGGGGGACACTGAAGCTTTCTTT
CDR3 protein: CASGGWGDTEAFF
clone size: once
V gene: TRBV7-9
D gene: NA
J gene: TRBJ1-1

CDR3 DNA: TGTGCCAGCAGCATGGGGGTAAGAGGCTTGAACACCGGGGAGCTGTTTTTT
CDR3 protein: CASSMGVRGLNTGELFF
clone size: few
V gene: TRBV7-3
D gene: NA
J gene: TRBJ2-2

CDR3 DNA: TGCGCCAGCAGCCTCGGACAGGACCTGAACACTGAAGCTTTCTTT
CDR3 protein: CASSLGQDLNTEAFF
clone size: NA
V gene: TRBV4-3
D gene: TRBD1
J gene: TRBJ1-1

CDR3 DNA: TGCAGCTCTGGGGACCTACTGGGAGAGACCCAGTACTTC
CDR3 protein: CSSGDLLGETQYF
clone size: NA
V gene: TRBV29-1
D gene: NA
J gene: TRBJ2-5

CDR3 DNA: TGTGCCAGCAGTGAGACTAAAGGACGGATGAACACTGAAGCTTTCTTT
CDR3 protein: CASSETKGRMNTEAFF
clone size: NA
V gene: TRBV25-1
D gene: NA
J gene: TRBJ1-1

CDR3 DNA: TGTGCCAGCAGCTTAGACCCGCGGGGATCAGGAACTGAAGCTTTCTTT
CDR3 protein: CASSLDPRGSGTEAFF
clone size: NA
V gene: TRBV7-2
D gene: NA
J gene: TRBJ1-1

CDR3 DNA: TGTGCCAGCAGTTACTCCGACAGCAATAACTACGAGCAGTACTTC
CDR3 protein: CASSYSDSNNYEQYF
clone size: once
V gene: TRBV6-5
D gene: NA
J gene: TRBJ2-7

CDR3 DNA: TGTGCCAGCTCACCAACAGGGACCTACACTGAAGCTTTCTTT
CDR3 protein: CASSPTGTYTEAFF
clone size: NA
V gene: TRBV18
D gene: NA
J gene: TRBJ1-1

CDR3 DNA: TGCGCCAGCAGCGTCCCTAGCGGGGCTAGCACAGATACGCAGTATTTT
CDR3 protein: CASSVPSGASTDTQYF
clone size: once
V gene: TRBV5-1
D gene: TRBD2
J gene: TRBJ2-3

CDR3 DNA: TGTGCCTGGAGTCATAGCGGAGAGACCCAGTACTTC
CDR3 protein: CAWSHSGETQYF
clone size: NA
V gene: TRBV30
D gene: NA
J gene: TRBJ2-5